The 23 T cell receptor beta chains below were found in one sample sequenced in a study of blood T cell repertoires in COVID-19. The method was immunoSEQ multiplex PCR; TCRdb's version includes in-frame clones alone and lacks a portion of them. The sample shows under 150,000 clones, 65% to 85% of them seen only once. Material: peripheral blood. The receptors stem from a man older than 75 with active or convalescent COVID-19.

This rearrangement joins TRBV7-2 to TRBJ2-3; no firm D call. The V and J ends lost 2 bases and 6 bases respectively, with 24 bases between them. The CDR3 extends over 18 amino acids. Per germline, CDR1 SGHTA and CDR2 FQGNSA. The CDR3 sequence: CASSLSVVRGLPWDTQYF. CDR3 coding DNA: TGTGCCAGCAGCTTATCTGTCGTACGTGGCCTCCCGTGGGATACGCAGTATTTT.

The CDR3 bases are TGTGCCAGCTCACAGAGCTATGGCTACACCTTC. Translating it yields CASSQSYGYTF. The chain uses TRBV2 and TRBJ1-2; D ambiguous. The ends were cut back, 8 bases at V and 4 bases at J, with 8 bases in the middle. CDR1 and CDR2 from the germline V gene are SNHLY and FYNNEI. The CDR3 totals 11 residues.

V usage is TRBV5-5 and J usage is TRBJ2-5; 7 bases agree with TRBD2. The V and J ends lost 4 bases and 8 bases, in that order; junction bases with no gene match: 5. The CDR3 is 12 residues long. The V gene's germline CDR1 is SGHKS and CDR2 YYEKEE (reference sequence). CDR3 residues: CASSPWEGTQYF. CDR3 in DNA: TGTGCCAGCAGCCCCTGGGAGGGAACCCAGTACTTC.

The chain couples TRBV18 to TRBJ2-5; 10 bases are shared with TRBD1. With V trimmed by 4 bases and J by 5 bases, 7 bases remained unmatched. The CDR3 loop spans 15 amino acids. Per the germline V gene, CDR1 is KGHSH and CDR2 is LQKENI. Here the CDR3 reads CASSLRQGARETQYF. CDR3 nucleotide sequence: TGTGCCAGCTCACTAAGACAGGGGGCCAGGGAGACCCAGTACTTC.

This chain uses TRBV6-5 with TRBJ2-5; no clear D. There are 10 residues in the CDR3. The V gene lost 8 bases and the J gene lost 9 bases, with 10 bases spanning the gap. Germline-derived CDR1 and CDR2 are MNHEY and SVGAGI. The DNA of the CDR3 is TGTGCCAGCGCCCTTATAGCCCAGTACTTC. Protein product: CASALIAQYF.

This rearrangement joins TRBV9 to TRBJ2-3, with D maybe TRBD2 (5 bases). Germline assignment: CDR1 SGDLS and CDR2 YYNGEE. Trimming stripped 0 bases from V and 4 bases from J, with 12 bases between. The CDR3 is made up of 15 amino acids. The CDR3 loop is CASSVAGSGPDTQYF. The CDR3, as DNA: TGTGCCAGCAGCGTAGCTGGCAGCGGTCCAGATACGCAGTATTTT.

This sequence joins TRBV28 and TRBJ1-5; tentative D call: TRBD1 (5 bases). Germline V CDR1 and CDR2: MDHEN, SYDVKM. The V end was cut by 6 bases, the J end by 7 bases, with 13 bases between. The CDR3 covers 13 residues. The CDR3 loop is CASSMTVAQPQHF. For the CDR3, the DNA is TGTGCCAGCAGCATGACAGTGGCCCAGCCCCAGCATTTT.

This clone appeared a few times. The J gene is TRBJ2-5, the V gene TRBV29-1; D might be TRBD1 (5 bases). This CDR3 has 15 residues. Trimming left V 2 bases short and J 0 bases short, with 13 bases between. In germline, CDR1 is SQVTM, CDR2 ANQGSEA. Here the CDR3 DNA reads TGCAGCGTTGAACAGGGATCGCAGTACCAAGAGACCCAGTACTTC. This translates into CSVEQGSQYQETQYF. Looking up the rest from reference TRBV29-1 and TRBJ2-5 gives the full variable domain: SAVISQKPSRDICQRGTSLTIQCQVDSQVTMMFWYRQQPGQSLTLIATANQGSEATYESGFVIDKFPISRPNLTFSTLTVSNMSPEDSSIYLCSVEQGSQYQETQYFGPGTRLLVL.

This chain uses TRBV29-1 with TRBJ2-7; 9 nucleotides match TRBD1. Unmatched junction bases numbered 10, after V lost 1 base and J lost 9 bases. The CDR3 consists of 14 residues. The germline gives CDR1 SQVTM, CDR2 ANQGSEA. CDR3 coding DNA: TGCAGCGTTGAAGCTTCCGGGACAGGGAAGGGGCAGTACTTC. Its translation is CSVEASGTGKGQYF.

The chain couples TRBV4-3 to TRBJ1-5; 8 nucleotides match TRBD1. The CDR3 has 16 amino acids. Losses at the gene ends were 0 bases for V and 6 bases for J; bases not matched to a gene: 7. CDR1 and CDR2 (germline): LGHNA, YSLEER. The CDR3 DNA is TGCGCCAGCAGCCAAGATGGTGGACAGGGTAGTCAGCCCCAGCATTTT. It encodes CASSQDGGQGSQPQHF.

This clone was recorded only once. The CDR3: CASSSRTGTGGTEAFF. CDR3 nucleotide sequence: TGTGCCAGCAGCTCCAGAACCGGGACAGGGGGCACTGAAGCTTTCTTT. The rearrangement uses TRBV5-4 and TRBJ1-1, with 11 positions matching TRBD1. The V gene's germline CDR1 is SGHNT and CDR2 YYREEE (reference sequence). J lost 4 bases, V lost 3 bases, and 8 bases had no gene match. The CDR3 extends over 16 amino acids.

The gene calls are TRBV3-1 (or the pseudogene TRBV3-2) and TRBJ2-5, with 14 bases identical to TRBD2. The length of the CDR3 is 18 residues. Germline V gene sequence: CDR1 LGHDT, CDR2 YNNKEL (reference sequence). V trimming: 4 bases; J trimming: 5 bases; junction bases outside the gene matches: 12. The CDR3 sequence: CASSPGGLAGGDGETQYF. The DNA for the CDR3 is TGTGCCAGCAGCCCGGGCGGACTAGCGGGGGGAGACGGGGAGACCCAGTACTTC.

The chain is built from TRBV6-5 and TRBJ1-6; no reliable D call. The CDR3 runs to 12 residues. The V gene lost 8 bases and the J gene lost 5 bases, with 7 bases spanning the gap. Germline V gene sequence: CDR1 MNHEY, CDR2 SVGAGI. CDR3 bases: TGTGCCAGCGGCCTTGATAATTCACCCCTCCACTTT. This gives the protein CASGLDNSPLHF.

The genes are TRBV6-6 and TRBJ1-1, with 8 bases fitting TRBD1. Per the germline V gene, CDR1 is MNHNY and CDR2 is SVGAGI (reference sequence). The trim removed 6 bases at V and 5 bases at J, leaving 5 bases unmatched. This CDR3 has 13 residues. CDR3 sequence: CASSFDRGTEAFF. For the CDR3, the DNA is TGTGCCAGCAGCTTCGACAGGGGAACTGAAGCTTTCTTT.

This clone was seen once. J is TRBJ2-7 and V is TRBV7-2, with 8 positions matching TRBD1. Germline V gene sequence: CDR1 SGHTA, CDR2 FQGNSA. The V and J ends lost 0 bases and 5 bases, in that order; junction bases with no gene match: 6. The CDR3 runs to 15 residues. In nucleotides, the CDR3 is TGTGCCAGCAGCTTAGCGGGTGACAGGGGTAACGAGCAGTACTTC. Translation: CASSLAGDRGNEQYF. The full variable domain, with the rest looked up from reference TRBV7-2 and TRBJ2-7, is GAGVSQSPSNKVTEKGKDVELRCDPISGHTALYWYRQSLGQGLEFLIYFQGNSAPDKSGLPSDRFSAERTGGSVSTLTIQRTQQEDSAVYLCASSLAGDRGNEQYFGPGTRLTVT.

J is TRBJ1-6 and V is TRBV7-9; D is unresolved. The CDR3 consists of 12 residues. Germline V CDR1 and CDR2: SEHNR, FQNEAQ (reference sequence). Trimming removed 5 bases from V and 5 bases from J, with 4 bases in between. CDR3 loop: CASSADNSPLHF. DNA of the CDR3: TGTGCCAGCAGCGCGGATAATTCACCCCTCCACTTT.

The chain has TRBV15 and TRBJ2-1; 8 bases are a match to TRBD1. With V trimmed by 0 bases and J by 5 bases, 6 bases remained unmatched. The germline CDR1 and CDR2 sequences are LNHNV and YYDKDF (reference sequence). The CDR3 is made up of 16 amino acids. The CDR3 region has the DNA TGTGCCACCAGCAGAGATAGGCAGGGGGCAAACAATGAGCAGTTCTTC. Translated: CATSRDRQGANNEQFF.

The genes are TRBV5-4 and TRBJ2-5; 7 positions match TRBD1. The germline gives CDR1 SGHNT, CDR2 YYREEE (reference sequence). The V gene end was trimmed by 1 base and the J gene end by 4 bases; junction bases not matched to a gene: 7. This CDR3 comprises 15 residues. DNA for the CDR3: TGTGCCAGCAGCTTGTTGACAGGGTCTCCAGAGACCCAGTACTTC. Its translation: CASSLLTGSPETQYF.

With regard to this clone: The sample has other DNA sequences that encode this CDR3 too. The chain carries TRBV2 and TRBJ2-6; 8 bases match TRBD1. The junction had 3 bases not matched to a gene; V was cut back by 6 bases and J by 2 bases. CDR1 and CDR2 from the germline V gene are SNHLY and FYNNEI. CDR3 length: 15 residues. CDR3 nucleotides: TGTGCCAGCAGCGAACAGGGGGCTGGGGCCAACGTCCTGACTTTC. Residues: CASSEQGAGANVLTF.

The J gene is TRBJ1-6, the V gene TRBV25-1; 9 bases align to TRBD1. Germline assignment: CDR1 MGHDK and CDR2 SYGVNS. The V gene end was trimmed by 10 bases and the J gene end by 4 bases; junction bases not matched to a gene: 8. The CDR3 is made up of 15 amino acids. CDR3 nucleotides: TGTGCCACCTCCGGACAGGGGTTGTATAATTCACCCCTCCACTTT. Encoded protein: CATSGQGLYNSPLHF.

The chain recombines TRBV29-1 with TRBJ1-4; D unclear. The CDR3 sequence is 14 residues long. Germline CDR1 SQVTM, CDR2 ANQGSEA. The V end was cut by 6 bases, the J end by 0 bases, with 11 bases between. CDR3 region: CSVGRTATNEKLFF. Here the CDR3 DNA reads TGCAGCGTCGGTCGGACTGCAACTAATGAAAAACTGTTTTTT.

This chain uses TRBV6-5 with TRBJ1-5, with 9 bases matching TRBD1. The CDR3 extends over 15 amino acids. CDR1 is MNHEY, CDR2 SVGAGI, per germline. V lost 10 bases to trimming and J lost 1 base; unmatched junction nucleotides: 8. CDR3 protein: CATKRQGVSNQPQHF. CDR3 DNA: TGTGCCACCAAACGACAGGGGGTCAGCAATCAGCCCCAGCATTTT.

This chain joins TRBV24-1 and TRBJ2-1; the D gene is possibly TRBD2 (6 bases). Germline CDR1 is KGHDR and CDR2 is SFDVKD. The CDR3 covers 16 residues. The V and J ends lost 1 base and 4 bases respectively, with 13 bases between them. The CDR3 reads CATSDFSPGTYNEQFF. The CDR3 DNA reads TGTGCCACCAGTGATTTTTCCCCGGGGACTTACAATGAGCAGTTCTTC.